These 29 T cell receptor beta chains originate from one sample sequenced in a study of shared clonotypes between healthy human individuals. Clones were read by immunoSEQ multiplex PCR, and TCRdb kept only the in-frame ones, dropping some. The table shows about 1 million clones, with approximately 72% occurring only once. Sequencing was performed on memory CD4+ T cells sorted from blood. Regarding subset: CD45RA-negative fraction. The receptors originated from a man aged 18-30 years in good health.

This clone was seen only a few times. The chain links TRBV11-2 to TRBJ2-1, with TRBD1 identical over 7 bases. The V gene's germline CDR1 is SGHAT and CDR2 FQNNGV. This CDR3 region has 15 residues. Trimming removed 6 bases from V and 0 bases from J; junction bases left unmatched: 5. Written as DNA, the CDR3 is TGTGCCAGCAGTGGTAACAGGGGCTCCTACAATGAGCAGTTCTTC. This codes for CASSGNRGSYNEQFF. The full variable domain, with the rest looked up from reference TRBV11-2 and TRBJ2-1, is EAGVAQSPRYKIIEKRQSVAFWCNPISGHATLYWYQQILGQGPKLLIQFQNNGVVDDSQLPKDRFSAERLKGVDSTLKIQPAKLEDSAVYLCASSGNRGSYNEQFFGPGTRLTVL.

This clone was picked up many times. The chain couples TRBV30 to TRBJ1-6, with D perhaps matching TRBD1 (6 bases). Germline V gene data show CDR1 as GTSNPN and CDR2 as SVGIG (reference sequence). This CDR3 has 14 amino acids. The V end lost 1 base, the J end lost 4 bases, and 8 bases lay between the germline ends. The CDR3 nucleotides read TGTGCCTGGAGTGGGCAGGGGTATAATTCACCCCTCCACTTT. It is translated as CAWSGQGYNSPLHF. The variable domain in full, with the rest retrieved from reference TRBV30 and TRBJ1-6, is SQTIHQWPATLVQPVGSPLSLECTVEGTSNPNLYWYRQAAGRGLQLLFYSVGIGQISSEVPQNLSASRPQDRQFILSSKKLLLSDSGFYLCAWSGQGYNSPLHFGNGTRLTVT.

The rearrangement uses TRBV7-2 and TRBJ2-2; weak D call: TRBD1 (5 bases). The CDR3 has 17 residues. Looked up from germline, CDR1 is SGHTA and CDR2 is FQGNSA. The V and J ends lost 1 base and 4 bases respectively, with 16 bases between them. The CDR3 bases are TGTGCCAGCAGCTTAGGGTCCCAGGGTGGCCTCACCGGGGAGCTGTTTTTT. Protein product: CASSLGSQGGLTGELFF. The full variable domain, completed using reference TRBV7-2 and TRBJ2-2, is GAGVSQSPSNKVTEKGKDVELRCDPISGHTALYWYRQSLGQGLEFLIYFQGNSAPDKSGLPSDRFSAERTGGSVSTLTIQRTQQEDSAVYLCASSLGSQGGLTGELFFGEGSRLTVL.

The chain recombines TRBV28 with TRBJ2-3; 12 nucleotides match TRBD2. The CDR3 runs to 16 residues. The junction had 5 bases not matched to a gene; V was cut back by 3 bases and J by 4 bases. Germline CDR1 reads MDHEN; CDR2 reads SYDVKM. The CDR3 DNA follows: TGTGCCAGCAGTTTTGGACTAGCGGGATCCGCAGATACGCAGTATTTT. It translates to CASSFGLAGSADTQYF.

V is TRBV5-1 and J is TRBJ1-4; no firm D call. V was trimmed by 0 bases and J by 5 bases, leaving 11 bases between them. From germline, CDR1 is SGHRS and CDR2 YFSETQ. CDR3 length: 15 residues. As DNA, the CDR3 is TGCGCCAGCAGCTTGGCCGCGGGTGGCAATGAAAAACTGTTTTTT. Translation gives CASSLAAGGNEKLFF.

The chain carries TRBV28 and TRBJ1-3; D perhaps matches TRBD1 (5 bases). Germline loops: CDR1 MDHEN, CDR2 SYDVKM. Trimming cost V 5 bases and J 4 bases, with 15 bases left between them. This CDR3 spans 15 amino acids. CDR3 sequence (DNA): TGTGCCAGCAGTACCGGGACCCGGGGGGGAAACACCATATATTTT. As protein: CASSTGTRGGNTIYF.

The chain recombines TRBV7-8 with TRBJ1-3; D is unresolved. Trimming took off 3 bases at V and 2 bases at J, with 14 bases between the two ends. From germline, CDR1 is SGHVS and CDR2 FQNEAQ. The CDR3 length is 16 residues. The DNA for the CDR3 is TGTGCCAGCAGCTTTCCTAATCGAGCGACTGGAAACACCATATATTTT. It yields the protein CASSFPNRATGNTIYF.

The chain employs TRBV19 and TRBJ1-4, with 8 bases that match TRBD1. The germline CDR1 and CDR2 sequences are LNHDA and SQIVND (reference sequence). The trim removed 4 bases at V and 8 bases at J, leaving 12 bases unmatched. This CDR3 is 16 amino acids long. The CDR3 DNA is TGTGCCAGTAGTACCCAAGGAACAGGGGGGAGAGAAAAACTGTTTTTT. Amino acids: CASSTQGTGGREKLFF.

This clone was counted a single time. The CDR3 nucleotides are TGTGCCAGCAGTCGACAGGGAACGGCAATGAACACTGAAGCTTTCTTT. Its protein product is CASSRQGTAMNTEAFF. V usage is TRBV2 and J usage is TRBJ1-1; 7 bases line up with TRBD1. CDR3 length equals 16 residues. Germline-derived CDR1 and CDR2 are SNHLY and FYNNEI. J gave up 0 bases and V 5 bases, and 9 bases lay outside the gene matches.

This clone was seen repeatedly, ten times or more. The chain carries TRBV25-1 and TRBJ1-6; no firm D call. Trimming took 2 bases from V and 3 from J, leaving 8 bases between them. The germline V gene has CDR1 MGHDK and CDR2 SYGVNS. The CDR3 spans 15 residues. The CDR3 sequence is CASSEQADYNSPLHF. The CDR3 DNA follows: TGTGCCAGCAGTGAACAGGCAGACTATAATTCACCCCTCCACTTT.

This chain links TRBV6-5 with TRBJ1-2; D unresolved. CDR3 size: 11 residues. V gave up 7 bases and J gave up 4 bases, with 7 bases separating them. Germline values: CDR1 MNHEY, CDR2 SVGAGI. For the CDR3, the DNA is TGTGCCAGCATGGGCCTCTATGGCTACACCTTC. It translates to CASMGLYGYTF.

This clone was picked up a small number of times. The chain carries TRBV28 and TRBJ1-1, with D possibly being TRBD1 (5 bases). CDR1 is MDHEN, CDR2 SYDVKM, per germline. Trimming shortened V by 7 bases and J by 0 bases, and 12 bases separated the two germline ends. This CDR3 is built from 14 residues. CDR3 DNA sequence: TGTGCCAGCACCGAGGGGAGATTGAACACTGAAGCTTTCTTT. It translates to CASTEGRLNTEAFF.

This sequence joins TRBV5-4 and TRBJ1-3; unclear D gene. CDR1 is SGHNT, CDR2 YYREEE, per germline (reference sequence). The CDR3 contains 16 residues. Trimming took 4 bases from V and 8 from J, leaving 22 bases between them. The CDR3 here is CASSRTTTASGDTIYF. DNA for the CDR3: TGTGCCAGCAGCCGTACAACTACAGCGAGCGGGGACACCATATATTTT.

The chain links TRBV6-6 to TRBJ1-2; TRBD1 is a possible D gene (6 bases). The CDR3 runs to 15 residues. V was clipped by 2 bases and J by 2 bases, with 12 bases between them. The germline gives CDR1 MNHNY, CDR2 SVGAGI (reference sequence). The CDR3: CASSYVSGGNYGYTF. Written as DNA, the CDR3 is TGTGCCAGCAGTTACGTCTCGGGGGGCAACTATGGCTACACCTTC.

The chain joins TRBV25-1 to TRBJ2-3, with D hard to call. This CDR3 contains 13 residues. V lost 2 bases to trimming and J lost 4 bases, with 7 bases between them. Germline assignment: CDR1 MGHDK and CDR2 SYGVNS. CDR3 DNA sequence: TGTGCCAGCAGTGAAGCGGCCTCAGATACGCAGTATTTT. Residues: CASSEAASDTQYF.

The chain links TRBV10-3 to TRBJ1-2; the D gene is possibly TRBD1 (5 bases). V gave up 0 bases and J gave up 5 bases, with 16 bases separating them. Germline loops: CDR1 ENHRY, CDR2 SYGVKD. CDR3 length: 16 residues. CDR3 sequence reads: CAISESGTLLQYGYTF. For the CDR3, the DNA is TGTGCCATCAGTGAGTCGGGGACCCTACTACAGTATGGCTACACCTTC.

The chain is built from TRBV7-2 and TRBJ2-7, with D possibly TRBD2 on 6 matching bases. Trimming removed 8 bases at V and 1 base at J, with 18 bases between. The germline V gene has CDR1 SGHTA and CDR2 FQGNSA. The CDR3 has 15 residues. CDR3 sequence: CASAVAASESYEQYF. The CDR3 nucleotides are TGTGCCAGCGCAGTCGCTGCTAGCGAGTCCTACGAGCAGTACTTC. Drawing the rest from reference TRBV7-2 and TRBJ2-7, the complete variable domain is GAGVSQSPSNKVTEKGKDVELRCDPISGHTALYWYRQSLGQGLEFLIYFQGNSAPDKSGLPSDRFSAERTGGSVSTLTIQRTQQEDSAVYLCASAVAASESYEQYFGPGTRLTVT.

The V call is TRBV5-1, the J call TRBJ1-2, with a tentative D call TRBD1 (5 bases). This CDR3 region has 13 residues. Trimming removed 1 base from V and 7 bases from J, with 11 bases in between. Germline CDR1 is SGHRS and CDR2 is YFSETQ. CDR3 sequence: CASSLSGSGGYTF. CDR3 bases: TGCGCCAGCAGCTTGTCAGGGTCGGGTGGCTACACCTTC.

V usage is TRBV7-2 and J usage is TRBJ2-2; the match to TRBD2 covers 10 bases. V gave up 1 base and J gave up 3 bases; unmatched junction bases: 8. The germline gives CDR1 SGHTA, CDR2 FQGNSA. The CDR3 is 18 amino acids. CDR3 amino acids: CASSLGLLAGVYTGELFF. CDR3 coding DNA: TGTGCCAGCAGCTTAGGTCTTCTAGCGGGGGTCTACACCGGGGAGCTGTTTTTT.

To note about this clone: This sample also contains other DNA sequences that code for the same CDR3. The CDR3 DNA is TGCGCCAGCAGCCGGGGTGGGCTTGGAAACACCATATATTTT. It is translated as CASSRGGLGNTIYF. This chain joins TRBV4-1 and TRBJ1-3, with no clear D. The V gene's germline CDR1 is MGHRA and CDR2 YSYEKL. V was trimmed by 4 bases and J by 3 bases, leaving 10 bases between them. The CDR3 has 14 amino acids.

This chain connects TRBV5-8 to TRBJ2-5, with 7 bases aligning to TRBD2. The CDR3 length is 12 residues. In germline, CDR1 is SGHTS, CDR2 YDEGEE. After removal of 5 bases from V and 6 bases from J, the junction contained 4 bases not matched to a gene. Here the CDR3 reads CASRRGGKTQYF. CDR3 nucleotides: TGTGCCAGCAGGCGGGGAGGGAAGACCCAGTACTTC.

The J gene is TRBJ2-5, the V gene TRBV7-2; 8 bases align to TRBD2. Germline V lookup: CDR1 SGHTA, CDR2 FQGNSA. The CDR3 is 14 residues long. The ends lost 3 bases at V and 9 bases at J; junction bases unmatched: 9. The chain's CDR3 is CASSFSGAAAAQYF. DNA for the CDR3: TGTGCCAGCAGCTTTAGCGGGGCCGCGGCGGCCCAGTACTTC.

This clone was seen just once. The rearrangement links TRBV6-6 to TRBJ1-6, with D unclear. Germline-derived CDR1 and CDR2 are MNHNY and SVGAGI (reference sequence). Deletions cut 8 bases from V and 8 bases from J, with 19 bases between. CDR3 size: 15 residues. The CDR3 here is CASRQHISSYSPLHF. Written as DNA, the CDR3 is TGTGCCAGCCGGCAGCATATTAGTTCCTATTCACCCCTCCACTTT.

The rearrangement joins TRBV5-1 to TRBJ2-5; no firm D call. In germline, CDR1 is SGHRS, CDR2 YFSETQ. The length of the CDR3 is 12 residues. V dropped 4 bases and J dropped 3 bases, with 7 bases sitting between them. The CDR3, as DNA: TGCGCCAGCAGCCGTACAGAAGAGACCCAGTACTTC. This encodes CASSRTEETQYF.

As concerns this clone: The sample holds other DNA sequences that translate to the same CDR3. The DNA for the CDR3 is TGTGCCAGCAGCTTAACTGGACTGTCCACAGATACGCAGTATTTT. It specifies CASSLTGLSTDTQYF. The chain uses TRBV7-3 and TRBJ2-3, with a possible D match to TRBD2 (5 bases). The V gene's germline CDR1 is SGHTA and CDR2 FQGTGA. V lost 0 bases to trimming and J lost 2 bases, with 9 bases between them. The CDR3 runs 15 residues.

The chain uses TRBV5-1 and TRBJ1-2; the D is unclear. Trimming removed 2 bases from V and 7 bases from J, with 15 bases in between. The CDR3 covers 14 residues. Per germline, CDR1 SGHRS and CDR2 YFSETQ. This CDR3 is CASSLAGGTSGYTF. CDR3 nucleotide sequence: TGCGCCAGCAGCTTAGCGGGAGGCACGTCTGGCTACACCTTC.

CDR3: CASIRASGGNTGELFF. The CDR3 DNA reads TGTGCCAGTATCCGAGCCTCTGGGGGGAACACCGGGGAGCTGTTTTTT. V usage is TRBV7-9 and J usage is TRBJ2-2; D tentatively reads TRBD1 or TRBD2 (5 bases each). The CDR3 has 16 amino acids. The V end lost 9 bases, the J end lost 1 base, and 18 bases lay between the germline ends. Germline CDR1 is SEHNR and CDR2 is FQNEAQ (reference sequence).

In this sample, this clone turned up a few times. Other DNA sequences in the sample encode the same CDR3. The chain uses TRBV15 and TRBJ2-3; no reliable D call. V lost 1 base to trimming and J lost 6 bases, with 5 bases between them. The CDR3 totals 12 residues. Germline-derived CDR1 and CDR2 are LNHNV and YYDKDF (reference sequence). For the CDR3, the DNA is TGTGCCACCAGCAGAGGCCGGGATACGCAGTATTTT. This codes for CATSRGRDTQYF.

CDR3 protein: CASSFSTSGKGNEQFF. For the CDR3, the DNA is TGCGCCAGCAGCTTTTCCACTAGCGGGAAGGGAAATGAGCAGTTCTTC. This chain uses TRBV5-1 with TRBJ2-1, with 10 bases fitting TRBD2. Germline V gene data show CDR1 as SGHRS and CDR2 as YFSETQ. With V trimmed by 2 bases and J by 7 bases, 9 bases remained unmatched. CDR3 length equals 16 residues.